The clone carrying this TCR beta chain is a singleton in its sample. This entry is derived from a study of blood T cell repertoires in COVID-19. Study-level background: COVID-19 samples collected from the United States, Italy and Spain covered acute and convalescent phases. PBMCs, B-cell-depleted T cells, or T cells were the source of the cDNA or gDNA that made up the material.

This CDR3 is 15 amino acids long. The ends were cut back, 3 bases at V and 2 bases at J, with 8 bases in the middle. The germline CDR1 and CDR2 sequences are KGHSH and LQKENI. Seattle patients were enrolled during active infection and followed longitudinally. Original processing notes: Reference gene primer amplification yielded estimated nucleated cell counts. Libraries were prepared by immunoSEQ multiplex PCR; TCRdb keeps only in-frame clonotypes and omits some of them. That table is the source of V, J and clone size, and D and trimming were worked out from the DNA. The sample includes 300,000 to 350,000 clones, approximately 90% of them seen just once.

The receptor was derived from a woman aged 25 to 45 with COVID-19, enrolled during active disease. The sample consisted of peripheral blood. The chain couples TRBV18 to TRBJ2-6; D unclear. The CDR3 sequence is CASSPPSPGANVLTF. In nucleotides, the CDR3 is TGTGCCAGCTCACCCCCCTCCCCTGGGGCCAACGTCCTGACTTTC.